These 11 T cell receptor beta chains were all obtained from the same sample, sequenced in a study of high-grade serous ovarian cancer treatment subgroups. Tumor samples were obtained before definitive surgery or chemotherapy. The repertoire was sequenced with immunoSEQ multiplex PCR; TCRdb's copy has only in-frame clones and lacks some. The data contain under 4,000 clones, around four fifths of them singletons. The specimen was tumor tissue. Every receptor here comes from a human donor with high-grade serous ovarian cancer.

This clone was seen more than once but under ten times. This chain connects TRBV9 to TRBJ2-2; 7 bases line up with TRBD2. The J segment lost 6 bases and the V segment lost 0 bases, leaving 11 bases of the junction unmatched. This CDR3 is built from 17 residues. From germline, CDR1 is SGDLS and CDR2 YYNGEE. The DNA for the CDR3 is TGTGCCAGCAGCGTAGAGCCAGCGGGATATCGGGCCGGGGAGCTGTTTTTT. Translated: CASSVEPAGYRAGELFF.

The CDR3 is CASSDSSGEYNEQFF. The CDR3 nucleotides are TGTGCCAGCAGTGACAGCAGCGGGGAGTACAATGAGCAGTTCTTC. This rearrangement joins TRBV6-4 to TRBJ2-1; 7 bases line up with TRBD2. From germline, CDR1 is MRHNA and CDR2 SNTAGT. CDR3 length equals 15 residues. Germline trimming cut 2 bases from V and 4 bases from J; bases unmatched to any gene: 5.

This clone was observed a single time. The CDR3 DNA is TGTGCCAGCAGCGTAGTCCAGGGCTACAATGAGCAGTTCTTC. It specifies CASSVVQGYNEQFF. The rearrangement joins TRBV9 to TRBJ2-1; possible D gene TRBD1, 5 bases. The germline V gene encodes CDR1 SGDLS and CDR2 YYNGEE. V gave up 0 bases and J gave up 3 bases, with 7 bases separating them. The CDR3 extends over 14 amino acids.

This clone was observed a handful of times. CDR3 bases: TGTGCCAGCAGACCTCTGACGGGCTCTGGGGCCAACGTCCTGACTTTC. It codes for CASRPLTGSGANVLTF. This chain uses TRBV27 with TRBJ2-6; no clear D. There are 16 residues in the CDR3. Trimming removed 6 bases at V and 0 bases at J, with 12 bases between. Per the germline V gene, CDR1 is MNHEY and CDR2 is SMNVEV (reference sequence).

V usage is TRBV9 and J usage is TRBJ2-2; TRBD2 matches at 11 bases. Germline V gives CDR1 SGDLS, CDR2 YYNGEE. CDR3 length equals 16 residues. The V gene end was trimmed by 2 bases and the J gene end by 4 bases; junction bases not matched to a gene: 4. The CDR3 nucleotides are TGTGCCAGCAGCGTCACTAGCGGGAGCGGCACCGGGGAGCTGTTTTTT. Protein: CASSVTSGSGTGELFF. The full variable domain, in which reference TRBV9 and TRBJ2-2 provide the parts outside the CDR3, is DSGVTQTPKHLITATGQRVTLRCSPRSGDLSVYWYQQSLDQGLQFLIQYYNGEERAKGNILERFSAQQFPDLHSELNLSSLELGDSALYFCASSVTSGSGTGELFFGEGSRLTVL.

This clone was observed once. The rearrangement links TRBV5-6 to TRBJ2-7; TRBD1 matches at 8 bases. The CDR3 is 14 residues long. CDR1 and CDR2 (germline): SGHDT, YYEEEE. V gave up 4 bases and J gave up 2 bases; unmatched junction bases: 5. Here the CDR3 reads CASSQGAIAYEQYF. CDR3 nucleotides: TGTGCCAGCAGCCAGGGGGCGATTGCCTACGAGCAGTACTTC.

The chain links TRBV28 to TRBJ2-3; 11 nucleotides align to TRBD2. The CDR3 length is 14 residues. Germline trimming cut 8 bases from V and 4 bases from J; bases unmatched to any gene: 5. Germline loops: CDR1 MDHEN, CDR2 SYDVKM. CDR3 DNA: TGTGCCAGCGGAAGACTAGCGGGATCAGATACGCAGTATTTT. Amino acid sequence: CASGRLAGSDTQYF.

The chain is built from TRBV5-1 and TRBJ2-3; D may be TRBD1 (6 bases). The CDR3 is made up of 14 amino acids. Germline loops: CDR1 SGHRS, CDR2 YFSETQ. V was cut by 0 bases and J by 2 bases, with 7 bases left in between. The CDR3 reads CASSLAGVTDTQYF. The CDR3, as DNA: TGCGCCAGCAGCTTGGCAGGGGTCACAGATACGCAGTATTTT.

The genes are TRBV5-4 and TRBJ1-6, with TRBD1 matching 7 bases. From germline, CDR1 is SGHNT and CDR2 YYREEE (reference sequence). V was clipped by 4 bases and J by 10 bases; unmatched bases: 8. CDR3 length equals 14 residues. For the CDR3, the DNA is TGTGCCAGCAGCAAGGACAGGTACAGCTCACCCCTCCACTTT. It specifies CASSKDRYSSPLHF.

The rearrangement joins TRBV7-6 to TRBJ2-2; 11 nucleotides match TRBD2. The germline V gene has CDR1 SGHVS and CDR2 FNYEAQ. V lost 1 base and J lost 4; bases outside the gene matches: 11. The CDR3 extends over 19 amino acids. CDR3 sequence: CASSLVQRLAGGSTGELFF. CDR3 nucleotides: TGTGCCAGCAGCTTAGTACAGAGGCTAGCGGGAGGTAGCACCGGGGAGCTGTTTTTT.

The CDR3 DNA sequence: TGCGCCAGCAGCTTGGGTGATAGCGGGACCTACACAGATACGCAGTATTTT. This codes for CASSLGDSGTYTDTQYF. This sequence joins TRBV5-1 and TRBJ2-3, with TRBD2 matching 8 bases. This CDR3 is built from 17 residues. CDR1 SGHRS and CDR2 YFSETQ come from the germline V gene. The V segment lost 0 bases and the J segment 2 bases; nucleotides outside the gene matches: 8.